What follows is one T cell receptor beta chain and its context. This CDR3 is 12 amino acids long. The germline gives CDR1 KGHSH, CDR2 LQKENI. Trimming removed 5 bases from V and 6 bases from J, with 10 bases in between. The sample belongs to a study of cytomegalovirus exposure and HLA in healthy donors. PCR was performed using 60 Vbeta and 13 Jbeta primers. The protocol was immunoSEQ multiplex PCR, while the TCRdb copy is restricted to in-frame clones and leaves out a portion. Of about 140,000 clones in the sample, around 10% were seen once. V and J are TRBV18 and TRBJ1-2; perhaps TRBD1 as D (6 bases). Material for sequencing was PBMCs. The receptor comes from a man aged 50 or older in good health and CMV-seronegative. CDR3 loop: CASSRDKDGYTF. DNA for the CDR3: TGTGCCAGCTCAAGGGACAAAGATGGCTACACCTTC. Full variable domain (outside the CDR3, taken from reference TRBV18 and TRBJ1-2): NAGVMQNPRHLVRRRGQEARLRCSPMKGHSHVYWYRQLPEEGLKFMVYLQKENIIDESGMPKERFSAEFPKEGPSILRIQQVVRGDSAAYFCASSRDKDGYTFGSGTRLTVV.